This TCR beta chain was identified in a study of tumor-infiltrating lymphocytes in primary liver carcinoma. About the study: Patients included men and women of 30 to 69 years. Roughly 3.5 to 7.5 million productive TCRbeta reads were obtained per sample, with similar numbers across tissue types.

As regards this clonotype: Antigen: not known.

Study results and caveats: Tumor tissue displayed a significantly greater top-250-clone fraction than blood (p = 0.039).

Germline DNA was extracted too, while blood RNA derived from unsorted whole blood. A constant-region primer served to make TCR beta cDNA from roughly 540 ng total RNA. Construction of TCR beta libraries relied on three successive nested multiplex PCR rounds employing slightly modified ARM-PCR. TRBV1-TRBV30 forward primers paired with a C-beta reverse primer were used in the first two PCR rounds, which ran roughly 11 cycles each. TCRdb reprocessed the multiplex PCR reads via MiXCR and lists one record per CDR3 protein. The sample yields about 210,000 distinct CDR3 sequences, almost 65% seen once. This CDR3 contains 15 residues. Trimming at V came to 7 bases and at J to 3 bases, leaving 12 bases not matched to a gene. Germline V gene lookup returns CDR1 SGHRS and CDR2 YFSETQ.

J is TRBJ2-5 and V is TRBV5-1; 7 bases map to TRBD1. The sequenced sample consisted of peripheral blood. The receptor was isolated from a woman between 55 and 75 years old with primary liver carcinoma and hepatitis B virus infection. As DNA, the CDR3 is TGCGCCAGCGGCATATCCGGGACAGCCAAAGAGACCCAGTACTTC. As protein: CASGISGTAKETQYF.